Here is one T cell receptor (beta chain) with its context. The data belong to a study of radiotherapy plus CTLA-4 blockade in lung cancer. Only in-frame clones appear in the TCRdb table, and some are missing; sequencing was by immunoSEQ multiplex PCR. Of 15,000 or so clones listed, roughly 72% are singletons. The sequence was collected from a human donor with non-small cell lung cancer whose response to radiotherapy plus ipilimumab could not be evaluated. The starting material was peripheral blood, obtained from a patient treated with radiotherapy plus ipilimumab.

The CDR3 sequence: CASSQDRGLLNYGYTF. CDR3 bases: TGTGCCAGCAGCCAGGACAGGGGGCTCCTTAACTATGGCTACACCTTC. The rearrangement links TRBV13 to TRBJ1-2; 11 bases agree with TRBD1. V shed 5 bases and J 1 base; nucleotides not matched to a gene: 6. Germline CDR1 and CDR2: PRHDT and FYEKMQ (reference sequence). This CDR3 spans 16 amino acids.